The TCR beta chain under discussion was sequenced for a study of type 1 regulatory T cells (dated by TCRdb to 2020 to 2022). Study-wide context: The study characterized an in vitro protocol that generated a Tr1-enriched, alloantigen-specific CD4 T cell product named T-allo10. Patients with hematological malignancies who were receiving allogeneic hematopoietic stem cell transplantation were the group in which T-allo10 was being clinically evaluated.

Taken from the germline V gene (reference sequence), the CDR1 and CDR2 loops are GTSNPN and SVGIG. V gives up 4 bases and J gives up 7 bases, and the segment between their germline ends measures 8 bases. Including cysteine and phenylalanine, the CDR3 has 12 amino acids. Here the CDR3 DNA is all that survives: 36 bases in frame from base 1. According to the description, T-allo10 cells that came from the donor were anergic, were specific for host alloantigens, and could carry out alloantigen-specific suppression. Sequenced using an Illumina MiSeq. TCRdb's own reprocessing of the public reads used fastp at Q25 and MiXCR and kept productive beta chains. Rows with one shared CDR3 protein collapse into an entry with the most common genes and DNA. For this sample there are about 5,800 distinct CDR3 sequences; 27% appear just once. The top ten constitute around 7.7% of the sample. Relative to its sample, this clonotype is medium-sized (0.01 to 0.1%). It lacks a known antigen. No base-level quality is on record; no much larger clone is a single base apart.

The chain joins TRBV30 to TRBJ1-6; no confident D gene assignment can be made. The clonotype originates from a human donor in good health. The specimen sequenced was cultured T cells, either the whole culture or a sorted T cell fraction (not recorded which). Per the publication, the cell subset or site label means: Tr1-enriched cell product generated in vitro against host alloantigens. CDR3 loop: CAWNSPNSPLHF. Read as DNA, the sequence is TGTGCCTGGAACAGCCCAAATTCACCCCTCCACTTT. Extended through the reference TRBV30 and TRBJ1-6 proteins, this CDR3 yields the full variable domain: SQTIHQWPATLVQPVGSPLSLECTVEGTSNPNLYWYRQAAGRGLQLLFYSVGIGQISSEVPQNLSASRPQDRQFILSSKKLLLSDSGFYLCAWNSPNSPLHFGNGTRLTVT.